Presented here are 27 T cell receptor beta chains from one specimen sequenced in a study of blood T cell repertoires in COVID-19. Libraries were prepared by immunoSEQ multiplex PCR; TCRdb keeps only in-frame clonotypes and omits some of them. The sample holds a few hundred thousand clones, 90% seen once. The sequenced sample was peripheral blood. These receptors all stem from a woman aged 40 to 55 with COVID-19, enrolled during active disease.

The chain recombines TRBV5-1 with TRBJ2-2; the D gene is possibly TRBD2 (6 bases). Trimming shortened V by 2 bases and J by 0 bases, and 14 bases separated the two germline ends. CDR3 length: 17 residues. Germline V gene lookup returns CDR1 SGHRS and CDR2 YFSETQ. CDR3 in DNA: TGCGCCAGCAGCTTATTCCGGGACTCCTCGAACACCGGGGAGCTGTTTTTT. Translating gives CASSLFRDSSNTGELFF.

The chain uses TRBV5-4 and TRBJ2-3, with D possibly being TRBD1 (6 bases). This CDR3 is built from 15 residues. Trimming cost V 5 bases and J 6 bases, with 19 bases left between them. Germline-derived CDR1 and CDR2 are SGHNT and YYREEE (reference sequence). In nucleotides, the CDR3 is TGTGCCAGCAGGCCTAGGGGGTCGAGGCTCGATACGCAGTATTTT. Amino acid sequence: CASRPRGSRLDTQYF.

The chain recombines TRBV13 with TRBJ2-1; 13 nucleotides agree with TRBD2. V gave up 8 bases and J gave up 5 bases; unmatched junction bases: 3. The CDR3 extends over 14 amino acids. The germline V gene encodes CDR1 PRHDT and CDR2 FYEKMQ (reference sequence). As DNA, the CDR3 is TGTGCCAGCCTTACTAGCGGGGGGGACAATGAGCAGTTCTTC. It is translated as CASLTSGGDNEQFF.

This chain links TRBV20-1 with TRBJ1-4, with unresolved D. The CDR3 sequence is 15 residues long. Germline lookup yields CDR1 DFQATT and CDR2 SNEGSKA (reference sequence). Trimming stripped 3 bases from V and 2 bases from J, with 13 bases between. CDR3 residues: CSASPLTRTNEKLFF. The CDR3 nucleotides read TGCAGTGCTAGTCCCCTGACACGGACTAATGAAAAACTGTTTTTT.

The V and J genes are TRBV6-2 or TRBV6-3 and TRBJ2-7; the D gene is possibly TRBD2 (5 bases). CDR3 size: 15 residues. Trimming cost V 2 bases and J 6 bases, with 17 bases left between them. The germline CDR1 and CDR2 sequences are MNHEY and SVGEGT. The CDR3 sequence: CASSYVGPGRGEQYF. CDR3 sequence (DNA): TGTGCCAGCAGTTACGTTGGTCCAGGTCGGGGCGAGCAGTACTTC.

CDR3 region: CASSALGLARGGDEQFF. The CDR3 region has the DNA TGTGCCAGCAGTGCCCTGGGGCTAGCGCGCGGGGGGGATGAGCAGTTCTTC. The chain joins TRBV28 to TRBJ2-1; the match to TRBD2 covers 9 bases. Germline-derived CDR1 and CDR2 are MDHEN and SYDVKM. The CDR3 loop spans 17 amino acids. V trimming: 5 bases; J trimming: 8 bases; junction bases outside the gene matches: 16.

This clone was seen only a few times. The chain uses TRBV27 and TRBJ1-5; 10 bases match TRBD1. This CDR3 contains 15 residues. The ends lost 5 bases at V and 2 bases at J; junction bases unmatched: 3. The germline gives CDR1 MNHEY, CDR2 SMNVEV (reference sequence). In nucleotides, the CDR3 is TGTGCCAGCAGTCTAGGGACAGGGGGCAATCAGCCCCAGCATTTT. It codes for CASSLGTGGNQPQHF.

The V and J genes are TRBV5-6 and TRBJ1-5; TRBD1 matches 9 bases. This CDR3 region has 15 residues. Germline CDR1 and CDR2: SGHDT and YYEEEE. J was trimmed by 3 bases and V by 3 bases; bases with no gene match: 4. CDR3 sequence (DNA): TGTGCCAGCAGCTACCGGGACAGGGACAATCAGCCCCAGCATTTT. It codes for CASSYRDRDNQPQHF. Combining the CDR3 with reference TRBV5-6 and TRBJ1-5 gives the whole variable domain DAGVTQSPTHLIKTRGQQVTLRCSPKSGHDTVSWYQQALGQGPQFIFQYYEEEERQRGNFPDRFSGHQFPNYSSELNVNALLLGDSALYLCASSYRDRDNQPQHFGDGTRLSIL.

This clone was picked up one time. The chain is built from TRBV6-5 and TRBJ2-1; TRBD1 is a possible D gene (6 bases). CDR1 is MNHEY and CDR2 is SVGAGI in the germline V gene. The CDR3 runs to 12 residues. V lost 10 bases and J 3 bases, leaving 10 bases between the germline ends. The CDR3 region has the DNA TGTGCCACCGGGACAAACTACAATGAGCAGTTCTTC. Translating it yields CATGTNYNEQFF.

The chain carries TRBV30 and TRBJ1-3; 7 nucleotides line up with TRBD1. The length of the CDR3 is 17 residues. CDR1 and CDR2 from the germline V gene are GTSNPN and SVGIG (reference sequence). With 0 bases clipped from V and 2 bases from J, the junction kept 10 bases outside the gene matches. CDR3 coding DNA: TGTGCCTGGAGTGTAAAAATTGGACAGGCCCCTGGAAACACCATATATTTT. Its translation: CAWSVKIGQAPGNTIYF.

The chain couples TRBV30 to TRBJ1-2; TRBD1 agrees at 7 bases. CDR1 and CDR2 (germline): GTSNPN, SVGIG (reference sequence). This CDR3 comprises 12 residues. The V gene end was trimmed by 2 bases and the J gene end by 11 bases; junction bases not matched to a gene: 8. The CDR3 DNA is TGTGCCTGGAGTCTTCGTGGGACAGCTTACACCTTC. It encodes CAWSLRGTAYTF.

This clone was seen just once. The V and J genes are TRBV18 and TRBJ1-2; no clear D gene. The CDR3 sequence is 13 residues long. V was trimmed by 6 bases and J by 6 bases, leaving 14 bases between them. Germline V CDR1 and CDR2: KGHSH, LQKENI. CDR3 sequence reads: CASSERVEDGYTF. In DNA form, the CDR3 reads TGTGCCAGCTCGGAGAGGGTGGAGGATGGCTACACCTTC.

This clone has only one observation. V is TRBV19 and J is TRBJ1-2, with 9 positions matching TRBD1. Germline CDR1 and CDR2: LNHDA and SQIVND (reference sequence). The CDR3 totals 13 residues. The V segment lost 7 bases and the J segment 4 bases; nucleotides outside the gene matches: 4. In DNA form, the CDR3 reads TGTGCCAGTACCCCGACAGGGGGCTATGGCTACACCTTC. Its translation: CASTPTGGYGYTF. The full variable domain, completed using reference TRBV19 and TRBJ1-2, is DGGITQSPKYLFRKEGQNVTLSCEQNLNHDAMYWYRQDPGQGLRLIYYSQIVNDFQKGDIAEGYSVSREKKESFPLTVTSAQKNPTAFYLCASTPTGGYGYTFGSGTRLTVV.

This clone was detected a few times. The chain has TRBV6-5 and TRBJ1-2; 8 positions agree with TRBD1. The CDR3 runs to 13 residues. CDR1 and CDR2 (germline): MNHEY, SVGAGI. The ends lost 4 bases at V and 6 bases at J; junction bases unmatched: 4. The CDR3 is CASSWQGANGYTF. The CDR3 coding sequence is TGTGCCAGCAGTTGGCAGGGGGCAAATGGCTACACCTTC.

The V and J genes are TRBV27 and TRBJ2-1, with D uncertain. The CDR3 totals 15 residues. V lost 2 bases to trimming and J lost 0 bases, with 8 bases between them. The germline CDR1 and CDR2 sequences are MNHEY and SMNVEV (reference sequence). The CDR3 DNA is TGTGCCAGCAGTTTAATCCCGGGCTCCTACAATGAGCAGTTCTTC. Encoded protein: CASSLIPGSYNEQFF.

The chain uses TRBV21-1 and TRBJ2-5; the D call in the table, TRBD1, was not verified against the DNA. TRBV21-1 is noted as a pseudogene. The CDR3 contains 15 residues. CDR3 sequence: CARDNHRGRQETQYF. The CDR3 DNA is TGTGCCAGGGATAATCACAGGGGGCGGCAAGAGACCCAGTACTTC.

The chain links TRBV28 to TRBJ1-4; 9 bases agree with TRBD1. The CDR3 sequence is 15 residues long. The trim removed 0 bases at V and 7 bases at J, leaving 3 bases unmatched. Germline lookup yields CDR1 MDHEN and CDR2 SYDVKM. The CDR3 DNA is TGTGCCAGCAGTTTATGGACAGGGGGGGGTGAAAAACTGTTTTTT. Translating it yields CASSLWTGGGEKLFF.

The V gene is TRBV24-1, the J gene TRBJ1-5, with TRBD1 as a possible D gene (5 bases). Per the germline V gene, CDR1 is KGHDR and CDR2 is SFDVKD. Trimming removed 10 bases from V and 4 bases from J, with 10 bases in between. The CDR3 is 12 amino acids. Here the CDR3 reads CATSDRNQPQHF. As DNA, the CDR3 is TGTGCCACGTCCGACAGAAATCAGCCCCAGCATTTT.

This clone was detected only once. The rearrangement joins TRBV9 to TRBJ2-2, with D tentatively TRBD2 (5 bases). Germline CDR1 reads SGDLS; CDR2 reads YYNGEE. The CDR3 totals 15 residues. Trimming pared 3 bases from V and 5 bases from J, leaving 14 bases between. The CDR3 DNA reads TGTGCCAGCAGCGCCCACGACACTAGGACCGGGGAGCTGTTTTTT. Translated: CASSAHDTRTGELFF.

The chain recombines TRBV7-9 with TRBJ2-3; 9 bases fit TRBD1. J gave up 1 base and V 5 bases, and 1 base lay outside the gene matches. This CDR3 spans 14 amino acids. Germline V gives CDR1 SEHNR, CDR2 FQNEAQ (reference sequence). As DNA, the CDR3 is TGTGCCAGCAGCCGGACAGGGGGCACAGATACGCAGTATTTT. Amino acid sequence: CASSRTGGTDTQYF.

This rearrangement joins TRBV28 to TRBJ1-3, with a weak D call TRBD1 (5 bases). The CDR3 has 15 amino acids. The V and J ends lost 2 bases and 9 bases respectively, with 17 bases between them. Looked up from germline, CDR1 is MDHEN and CDR2 is SYDVKM. The CDR3 nucleotides are TGTGCCAGCAGTTTAAGTCGTCAGGGTAGGGGCACCATATATTTT. Residues: CASSLSRQGRGTIYF.

The chain couples TRBV19 to TRBJ1-1; TRBD1 matches 7 bases. Germline CDR1 reads LNHDA; CDR2 reads SQIVND (reference sequence). The CDR3 extends over 14 amino acids. V lost 3 bases to trimming and J lost 6 bases; unmatched junction nucleotides: 7. The CDR3 nucleotides read TGTGCCAGTAGTATTCAAAAACAGGGGTCTGAAGCTTTCTTT. Its translation is CASSIQKQGSEAFF.

V is TRBV19 and J is TRBJ2-7; a weak D match, TRBD2 (5 bases). CDR3 length: 17 residues. Germline lookup yields CDR1 LNHDA and CDR2 SQIVND (reference sequence). Trimming pared 2 bases from V and 2 bases from J, leaving 19 bases between. In nucleotides, the CDR3 is TGTGCCAGTAGTATAAGTGGAGGCGGCCTAAGCCCCTACGAGCAGTACTTC. Translating gives CASSISGGGLSPYEQYF.

The chain uses TRBV10-3 and TRBJ1-1; 7 bases agree with TRBD1. The CDR3 is 14 residues long. The germline gives CDR1 ENHRY, CDR2 SYGVKD. V shed 4 bases and J 6 bases; nucleotides not matched to a gene: 8. The chain's CDR3 is CAISVGDRAAEAFF. The DNA for the CDR3 is TGTGCCATCAGTGTGGGAGACAGGGCCGCTGAAGCTTTCTTT.

This sequence joins TRBV6-2 or TRBV6-3 and TRBJ2-1; 14 nucleotides line up with TRBD2. There are 15 residues in the CDR3. Germline assignment: CDR1 MNHEY and CDR2 SVGEGT. Unmatched junction bases numbered 8, after V lost 6 bases and J lost 10 bases. CDR3 in DNA: TGTGCCAGCAGCCAGACTAGCGGGAGGGCCGGGGAGCAGTTCTTC. It is translated as CASSQTSGRAGEQFF.

This rearrangement joins TRBV10-1 to TRBJ2-1, with 9 bases aligning to TRBD2. Germline CDR1 and CDR2: WNHNN and SYGVQD (reference sequence). Trimming took 6 bases from V and 4 from J; bases not matched to a gene: 4. This CDR3 is 14 amino acids long. CDR3 protein: CASRLAGRYNEQFF. Here the CDR3 DNA reads TGCGCCAGCAGGCTAGCGGGGAGATACAATGAGCAGTTCTTC.

This chain uses TRBV3-1 (or the pseudogene TRBV3-2) with TRBJ1-2; 7 bases line up with TRBD1. From germline, CDR1 is LGHDT and CDR2 YNNKEL (reference sequence). The V segment lost 5 bases and the J segment 8 bases; nucleotides outside the gene matches: 14. The CDR3 length is 15 residues. CDR3 sequence (DNA): TGTGCCAGCAGCGGAGAAGGGACGCCAGGGGGGGGCTACACCTTC. As protein: CASSGEGTPGGGYTF.